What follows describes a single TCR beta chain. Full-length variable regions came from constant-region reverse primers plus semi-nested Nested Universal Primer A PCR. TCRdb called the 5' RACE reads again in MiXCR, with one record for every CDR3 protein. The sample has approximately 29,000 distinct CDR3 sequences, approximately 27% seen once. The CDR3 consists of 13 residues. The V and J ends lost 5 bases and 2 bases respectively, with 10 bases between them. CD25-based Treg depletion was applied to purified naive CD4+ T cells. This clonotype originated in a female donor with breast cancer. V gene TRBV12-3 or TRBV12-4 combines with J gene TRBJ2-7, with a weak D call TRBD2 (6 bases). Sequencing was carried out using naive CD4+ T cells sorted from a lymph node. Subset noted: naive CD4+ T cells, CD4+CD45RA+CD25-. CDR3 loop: CASSGGLTYEQYF. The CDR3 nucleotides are TGTGCCAGCAGTGGGGGACTGACCTACGAGCAGTACTTC.